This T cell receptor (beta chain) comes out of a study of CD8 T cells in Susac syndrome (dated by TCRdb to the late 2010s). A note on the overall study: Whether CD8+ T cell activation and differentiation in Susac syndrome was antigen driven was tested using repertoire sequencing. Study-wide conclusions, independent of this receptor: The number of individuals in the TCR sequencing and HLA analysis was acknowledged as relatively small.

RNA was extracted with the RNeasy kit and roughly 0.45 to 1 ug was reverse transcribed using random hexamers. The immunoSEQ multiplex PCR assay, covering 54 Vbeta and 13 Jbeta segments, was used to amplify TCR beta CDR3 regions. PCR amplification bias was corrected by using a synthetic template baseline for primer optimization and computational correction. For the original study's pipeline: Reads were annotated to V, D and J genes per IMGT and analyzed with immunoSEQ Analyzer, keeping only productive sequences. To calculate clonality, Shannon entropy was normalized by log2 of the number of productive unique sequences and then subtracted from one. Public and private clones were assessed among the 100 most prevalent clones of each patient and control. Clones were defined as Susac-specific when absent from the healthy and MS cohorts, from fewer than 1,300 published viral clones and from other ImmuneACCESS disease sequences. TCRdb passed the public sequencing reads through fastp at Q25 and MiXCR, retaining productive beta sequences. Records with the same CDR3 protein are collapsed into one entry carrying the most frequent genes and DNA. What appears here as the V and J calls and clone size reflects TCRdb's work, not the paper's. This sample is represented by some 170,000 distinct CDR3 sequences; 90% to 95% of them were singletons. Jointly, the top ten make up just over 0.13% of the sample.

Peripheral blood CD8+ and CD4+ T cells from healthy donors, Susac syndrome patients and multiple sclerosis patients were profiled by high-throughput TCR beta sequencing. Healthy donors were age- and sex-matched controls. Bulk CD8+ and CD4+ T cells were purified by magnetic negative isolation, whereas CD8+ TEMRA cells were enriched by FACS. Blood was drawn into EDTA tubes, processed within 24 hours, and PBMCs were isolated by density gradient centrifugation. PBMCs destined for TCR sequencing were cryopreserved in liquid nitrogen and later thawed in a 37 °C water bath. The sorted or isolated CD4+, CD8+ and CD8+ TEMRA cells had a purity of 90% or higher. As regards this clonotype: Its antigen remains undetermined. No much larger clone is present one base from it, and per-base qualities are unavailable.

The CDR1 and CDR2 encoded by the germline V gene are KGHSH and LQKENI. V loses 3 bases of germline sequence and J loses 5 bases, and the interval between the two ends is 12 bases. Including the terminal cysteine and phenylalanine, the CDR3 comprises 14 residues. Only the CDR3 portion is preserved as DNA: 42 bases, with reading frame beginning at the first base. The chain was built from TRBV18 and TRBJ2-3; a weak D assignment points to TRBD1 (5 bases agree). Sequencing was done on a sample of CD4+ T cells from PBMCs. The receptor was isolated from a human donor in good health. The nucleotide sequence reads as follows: TGTGCCAGCTCACCCACAGGTCTGGGAGATACGCAGTATTTT. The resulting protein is CASSPTGLGDTQYF.